This T cell receptor beta chain is drawn from a study of Ad26.COV2.S vaccination and SARS-CoV-2 variants. Study outcomes and limitations: Vaccinees displayed broader spike-specific TCR repertoires than placebo recipients.

As to treatment: around 19 received Ad26.COV2.S at low or high dose, single or two shots; 5 received placebo; per-sample allocation not given. The investigators took samples on day 63 after the first vaccine or placebo injection. It was an adult aged 18-55 years in Boston who was the donor. The protocol was immunoSEQ multiplex PCR, while the TCRdb copy is restricted to in-frame clones and leaves out a portion. In the table there are about 280,000 clones, roughly 86% of which are singletons. Germline V gene sequence: CDR1 SGHTA, CDR2 FQGNSA. V dropped 5 bases and J dropped 3; count of bases not matched to a gene: 8. This CDR3 has 15 residues. Regarding this clone: Antigen: not known.

This clonotype originated in a person aged 18 to 65 who received the Ad26.COV2.S COVID-19 vaccine or a placebo. The chain carries TRBV7-2 and TRBJ2-7; 9 nucleotides align to TRBD1. The material was peripheral blood, obtained in a trial of Ad26.COV2.S vaccine versus placebo. CDR3 coding DNA: TGTGCCAGCAGCGCTACCGGGACAGGGTTCTACGAGCAGTACTTC. Translation gives CASSATGTGFYEQYF.